Listed below are T cell receptor beta chains from one sample, sequenced in a study of cytomegalovirus exposure and HLA in healthy donors. Clones were read by immunoSEQ multiplex PCR, and TCRdb kept only the in-frame ones, dropping some. The sample lists some 130,000 clones, roughly 78% occurring once. What was sequenced was PBMCs. Receptors originate from a man aged 25-45 years in good health. Both conserved end residues are part of each CDR3. The D gene is left open where the match is weak. Clone size is stated in some rows and not others, as once, few, many or a class when expanded.

TRBJ2-2 | - | TRBV7-9 | - | TGTGCCAGCAGCCTCACAGACACCGGGGAGCTGTTTTTT | CASSLTDTGELFF
TRBJ2-7 | - | TRBV10-3 | once | TGTGCCATCAGTGAGACCTCCTACGAGCAGTACTTC | CAISETSYEQYF
TRBJ1-5 | TRBD1 | TRBV5-5 | once | TGTGCCAGCAGCTTGGAACAGGGGGCATATCAGCCCCAGCATTTT | CASSLEQGAYQPQHF
TRBJ2-2 | - | TRBV19 | - | TGTGCCAGTAGTGATGCCTCTTCCGAGAGACTGTTTTTT | CASSDASSERLFF
TRBJ2-7 | TRBD2 | TRBV5-4 | - | TGTGCCAGCAGCAGTACTAGCGGAACCTACGAGCAGTACTTC | CASSSTSGTYEQYF
TRBJ2-7 | - | TRBV5-6 | - | TGTGCCAGCAGCCAGCCATACAGCTACGAGCAGTACTTC | CASSQPYSYEQYF
TRBJ2-7 | TRBD1 | TRBV28 | - | TGTGCCAGCAGTTTGTCCCAGGGGGCACGGGAGCAGTACTTC | CASSLSQGAREQYF
TRBJ2-1 | TRBD2 | TRBV7-9 | - | TGTTCCAGCAGCCCCTCTGCTAGCGGGAGGGGGGGTAATGAGCAGTTCTTC | CSSSPSASGRGGNEQFF
TRBJ2-1 | - | TRBV28 | - | TGTGCCAGCAGTTTACGGGGTTATCGCCACAATGAGCAGTTCTTC | CASSLRGYRHNEQFF
TRBJ2-7 | TRBD2 | TRBV28 | - | TGTGCCAGCAGTTTCCCGTCTAGCGGAACTTCTACCTACGAGCAGTACTTC | CASSFPSSGTSTYEQYF
TRBJ1-5 | - | TRBV19 | - | TGTGCCAGTAGTATAGGGTCCTATGCCCATCAGCCCCAGCATTTT | CASSIGSYAHQPQHF
TRBJ2-1 | - | TRBV6-5 | - | TGTGCCAGCAGTTACGAGCTCGGTGAGCAGTTCTTC | CASSYELGEQFF
TRBJ1-5 | TRBD1 | TRBV28 | - | TGTGCCAGCAGCCCCGGGACAGGACTCAATCAGCCCCAACATTTT | CASSPGTGLNQPQHF
TRBJ2-1 | - | TRBV6-4 | - | TGTGCCAGCAGTGACGGGAGTGGGGTTAGTGAGCAGTTCTTC | CASSDGSGVSEQFF
TRBJ2-3 | TRBD1 | TRBV9 | - | TGTGCCAGCAGCGTAGTCGACAGGGGTTCGGATACGCAGTATTTT | CASSVVDRGSDTQYF
TRBJ1-4 | TRBD1 | TRBV15 | - | TGTGCCACCAGCCCCGGGGACAGGGGACGGGAAAAACTGTTTTTT | CATSPGDRGREKLFF
TRBJ1-3 | - | TRBV18 | few | TGTGCCAGCTCACCACCGCACGGAGGCTCTGGAAACACCATATATTTT | CASSPPHGGSGNTIYF
TRBJ2-1 | - | TRBV7-2 | - | TGTGCCAGCAGCCCACCCGGCCGAGGTGAGCAGTTCTTC | CASSPPGRGEQFF
TRBJ2-1 | TRBD2 | TRBV7-9 | - | TGTGCCAGCAGCTTAGCTGGGACTAGCGGGAGGGGGCAGTTCTTC | CASSLAGTSGRGQFF
TRBJ2-7 | TRBD2 | TRBV7-6 | once | TGTGCCAGCACCCTACTAGCGGAGTCCTCCTACGAGCAGTACTTC | CASTLLAESSYEQYF
TRBJ2-4 | - | TRBV29-1 | - | TGCAGCGTTGAAGATCAGGCGGGTGACTTAAACATTCAGTACTTC | CSVEDQAGDLNIQYF
TRBJ1-3 | - | TRBV7-9 | - | TGTGCCAGCAGCCCCCCCGGGGGACCCATATATTTT | CASSPPGGPIYF
TRBJ2-3 | TRBD2 | TRBV4-1 | - | TGCGCCAGCAGCCAAGGTCGTGGGCGGGGGGATACGCAGTATTTT | CASSQGRGRGDTQYF
TRBJ1-1 | - | TRBV6-5 | - | TGTGCCAGCAGTTACTCGGGAGACAGGTCAACTGAAGCTTTCTTT | CASSYSGDRSTEAFF
TRBJ2-5 | TRBD1 | TRBV5-8 | - | TGTGCCAGCAGCTACAAAGGGACAGGGGGCGGAGAGACCCAGTACTTC | CASSYKGTGGGETQYF
TRBJ2-3 | TRBD2 | TRBV2 | - | TGTGCCAGCAGGGCGGGGGGGGTATATACGCAGTATTTT | CASRAGGVYTQYF
TRBJ2-1 | TRBD2 | TRBV28 | - | TGTGCCAGCAGTACCTACCGCGTAGCGGGTTACAATGAGCAGTTCTTC | CASSTYRVAGYNEQFF
TRBJ2-7 | TRBD2 | TRBV5-1 | - | TGCGCCAGCAGCTGGCCGGGAGGGAGCGACGAGCAGTACTTC | CASSWPGGSDEQYF
TRBJ2-3 | TRBD2 | TRBV11-3 | - | TGTGCCAGCAGCCCGAGACTAGCGGGAGATCGAGATACGCAGTATTTT | CASSPRLAGDRDTQYF
TRBJ2-3 | TRBD2 | TRBV6-4 | - | TGTGCCAGCAGCGGAGTAGCGGGAGAGGTAGATACGCAGTATTTT | CASSGVAGEVDTQYF
TRBJ1-1 | - | TRBV6-1 | - | TGTGCCAGCAGAAGGGGCGGCACTGAAGCTTTCTTT | CASRRGGTEAFF
TRBJ1-1 | - | TRBV4-2 | - | TGTGCCAGCAGCCAAGGGACAACTGAAGCTTTCTTT | CASSQGTTEAFF
TRBJ2-1 | - | TRBV21-1 | few | TGTGCCAGCAGCAAATTCGGACAGCCATCCGTCCCCTACAATGAGCAGTTCTTC | CASSKFGQPSVPYNEQFF
TRBJ2-7 | - | TRBV4-3 | few | TGCGCCAGCAGCCAAGACTCGGGACAACTATACGAGCAGTACTTC | CASSQDSGQLYEQYF
TRBJ1-2 | TRBD1 | TRBV28 | - | TGTGCCAGCAGAGGACAGGACCTCTTGGGAGGCTACACCTTC | CASRGQDLLGGYTF
TRBJ2-2 | - | TRBV30 | - | - | CAWGTGANTGELSF
TRBJ2-7 | - | TRBV13 | few | TGTGCCAGCAGCACCTATAGCGGAACCGAGCAGTACTTC | CASSTYSGTEQYF
TRBJ2-1 | - | TRBV9 | few | TGTGCCAGCAGCCTAGGTAACGGTAATGAGCAGTTCTTC | CASSLGNGNEQFF
TRBJ2-5 | - | TRBV7-2 | once | TGTGCCAGCAGCTTACCTAGAAGACAAGAGACCCAGTACTTC | CASSLPRRQETQYF
TRBJ2-5 | - | TRBV9 | - | TGTGCCAGCAGCGTAGACTATAGGGAGACCCAGTACTTC | CASSVDYRETQYF
TRBJ2-7 | - | TRBV21-1 | - | TGTGCCAGCAGCAAAGTAGACAGCTCCTACGAGCAGTACTTC | CASSKVDSSYEQYF
TRBJ2-3 | - | TRBV5-1 | - | TGCGCCAGCAGCCTCGGGACACCACGCACAGATACGCAGTATTTT | CASSLGTPRTDTQYF
TRBJ2-7 | TRBD2 | TRBV7-9 | few | TGTTCCAGCAGCCGAGGGACTAGCGGAACTGTGTACTTC | CSSSRGTSGTVYF
TRBJ2-3 | - | TRBV18 | - | TGTGCCAGCTCACCACCGTCTGATATCCGGGGGTTCACAGATACGCAGTATTTT | CASSPPSDIRGFTDTQYF
TRBJ2-3 | - | TRBV30 | - | TGTGCCTGGAGTTGGGGGGACAGAGCCGGGGATACGCAGTATTTT | CAWSWGDRAGDTQYF
TRBJ2-7 | - | TRBV21-1 | few | TGTGCCGGACCCCCGGGACAGGGGCGTTACGAGCAGTACTTC | CAGPPGQGRYEQYF
TRBJ1-3 | TRBD1 | TRBV12-5 | - | TGTGCTAGTGGTTTGGTACTGACAGGGTCCCCATCATACATATATTTT | CASGLVLTGSPSYIYF
TRBJ1-2 | - | TRBV28 | - | TGTGCCAGCAGTTTAACGGTATATGGCTACACCTTC | CASSLTVYGYTF
TRBJ2-3 | - | TRBV9 | once | TGTGCCAGCAGCGTAGCTTGGCAAGATACGCAGTATTTT | CASSVAWQDTQYF
TRBJ2-7 | TRBD2 | TRBV25-1 | few | TGTGCCAGCAGTGACCCTAGCGGGACCTCCTACGAGCAGTACTTC | CASSDPSGTSYEQYF
TRBJ2-2 | - | TRBV29-1 | - | TGCAGCGTTGGTGGAGGCGCCTTGAACACCGGGGAGCTGTTTTTT | CSVGGGALNTGELFF